This T cell receptor (beta chain) was sequenced for a study of Graves' ophthalmopathy and Graves' hyperthyroidism. Overall study context: Stable hyperthyroidism was defined by absence of ophthalmopathy within 18 months of follow-up. General study findings and limits: Most clonotypes expanded in thyroid above 0.001 frequency were present in blood too.

Beta-chain TCR CDR3 regions were amplified from RNA transcripts. In the first round, RT-PCR was carried out with HTBI primers, and a multiplex PCR formed the second round. MiXCR, run by TCRdb on the multiplex PCR reads, gives a single entry per CDR3 protein. The sample shows 1 million to 1.3 million distinct CDR3 sequences, roughly two fifths of them seen only once. This clonotype turned up a few times. The target antigen is unknown. V shed 3 bases and J 2 bases; nucleotides not matched to a gene: 3. The CDR3 totals 16 residues. The chain uses TRBV12-3 or TRBV12-4 and TRBJ2-6; 8 nucleotides line up with TRBD1. The receptor comes from an adult man with Graves' hyperthyroidism. Sequencing was done on a sample of peripheral blood or thyroid tissue (not recorded which). In DNA, the CDR3 is TGTGCCAGCAGTTTTTACAGGGGGGCTGGGGCCAACGTCCTGACTTTC. Translating gives CASSFYRGAGANVLTF.